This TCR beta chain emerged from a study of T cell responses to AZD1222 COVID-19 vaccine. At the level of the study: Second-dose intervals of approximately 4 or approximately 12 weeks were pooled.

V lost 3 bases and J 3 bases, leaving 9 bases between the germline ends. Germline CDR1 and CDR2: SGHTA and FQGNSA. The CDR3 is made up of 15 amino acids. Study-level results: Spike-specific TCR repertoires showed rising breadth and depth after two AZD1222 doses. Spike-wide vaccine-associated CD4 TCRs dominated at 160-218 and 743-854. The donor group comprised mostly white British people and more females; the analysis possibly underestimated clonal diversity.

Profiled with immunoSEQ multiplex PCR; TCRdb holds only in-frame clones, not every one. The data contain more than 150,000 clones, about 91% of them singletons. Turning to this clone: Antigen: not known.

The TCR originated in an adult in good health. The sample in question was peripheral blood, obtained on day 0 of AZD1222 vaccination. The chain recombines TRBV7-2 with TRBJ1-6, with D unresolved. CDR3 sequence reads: CASSLRRFYNSPLHF. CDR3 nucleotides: TGTGCCAGCAGCTTGAGACGGTTCTATAATTCACCCCTCCACTTT. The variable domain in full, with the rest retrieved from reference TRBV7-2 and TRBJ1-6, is GAGVSQSPSNKVTEKGKDVELRCDPISGHTALYWYRQSLGQGLEFLIYFQGNSAPDKSGLPSDRFSAERTGGSVSTLTIQRTQQEDSAVYLCASSLRRFYNSPLHFGNGTRLTVT.